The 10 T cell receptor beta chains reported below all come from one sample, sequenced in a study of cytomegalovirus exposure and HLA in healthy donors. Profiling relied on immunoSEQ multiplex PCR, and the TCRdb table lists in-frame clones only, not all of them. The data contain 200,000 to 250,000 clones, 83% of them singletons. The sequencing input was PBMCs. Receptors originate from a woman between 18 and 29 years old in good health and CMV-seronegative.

CDR3 region: CASTRVGQGDVQHF. CDR3 in DNA: TGTGCCAGCACCCGGGTGGGACAGGGAGACGTCCAGCATTTT. The gene calls are TRBV6-6 and TRBJ1-5, with TRBD1 identical over 9 bases. Germline CDR1 and CDR2: MNHNY and SVGAGI (reference sequence). The CDR3 sequence is 14 residues long. V dropped 7 bases and J dropped 12; count of bases not matched to a gene: 13.

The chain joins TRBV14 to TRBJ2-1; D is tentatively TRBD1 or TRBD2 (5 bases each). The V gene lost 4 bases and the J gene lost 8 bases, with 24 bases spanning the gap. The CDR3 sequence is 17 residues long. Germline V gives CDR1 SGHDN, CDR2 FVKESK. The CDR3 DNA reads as TGTGCCAGCAGCCCACCACGGGGTTCGGGGCTCCTGGATGAGCAGTTCTTC. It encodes CASSPPRGSGLLDEQFF.

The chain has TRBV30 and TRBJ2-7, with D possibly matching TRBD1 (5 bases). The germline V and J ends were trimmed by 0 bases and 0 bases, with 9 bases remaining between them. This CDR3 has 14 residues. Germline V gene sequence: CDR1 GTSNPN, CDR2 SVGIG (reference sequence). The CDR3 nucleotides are TGTGCCTGGAGTGTACTGGACACCTCCTACGAGCAGTACTTC. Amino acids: CAWSVLDTSYEQYF.

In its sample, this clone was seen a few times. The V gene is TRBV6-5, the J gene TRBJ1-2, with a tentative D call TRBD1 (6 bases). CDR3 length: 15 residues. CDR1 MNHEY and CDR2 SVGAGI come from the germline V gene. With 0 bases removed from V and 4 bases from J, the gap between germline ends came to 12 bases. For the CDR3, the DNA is TGTGCCAGCAGTTACTCGAGAGGACAGAGCTATGGCTACACCTTC. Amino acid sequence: CASSYSRGQSYGYTF.

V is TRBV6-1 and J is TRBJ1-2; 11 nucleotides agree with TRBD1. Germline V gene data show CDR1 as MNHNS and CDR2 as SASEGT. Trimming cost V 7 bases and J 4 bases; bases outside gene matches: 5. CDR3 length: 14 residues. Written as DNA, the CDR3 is TGTGCCAGCACCGGACAGGGGGCTACCTATGGCTACACCTTC. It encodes CASTGQGATYGYTF.

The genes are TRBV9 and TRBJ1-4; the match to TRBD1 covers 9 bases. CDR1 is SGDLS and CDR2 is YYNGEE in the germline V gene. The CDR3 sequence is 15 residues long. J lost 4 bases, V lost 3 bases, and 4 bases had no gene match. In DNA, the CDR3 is TGTGCCAGCAGCGCCCCGGACAGGGGTAATGAAAAACTGTTTTTT. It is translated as CASSAPDRGNEKLFF.

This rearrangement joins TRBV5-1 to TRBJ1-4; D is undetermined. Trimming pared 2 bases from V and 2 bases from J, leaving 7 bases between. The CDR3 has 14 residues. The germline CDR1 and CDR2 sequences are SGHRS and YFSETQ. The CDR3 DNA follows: TGCGCCAGCAGCTTCACGGCCACTAATGAAAAACTGTTTTTT. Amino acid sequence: CASSFTATNEKLFF.

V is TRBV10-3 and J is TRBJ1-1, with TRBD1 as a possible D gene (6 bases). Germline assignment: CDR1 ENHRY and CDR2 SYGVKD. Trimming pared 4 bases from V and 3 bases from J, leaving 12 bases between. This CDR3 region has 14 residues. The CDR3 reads CAISVQGLDTEAFF. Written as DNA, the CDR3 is TGTGCCATCAGTGTTCAGGGGCTTGACACTGAAGCTTTCTTT.

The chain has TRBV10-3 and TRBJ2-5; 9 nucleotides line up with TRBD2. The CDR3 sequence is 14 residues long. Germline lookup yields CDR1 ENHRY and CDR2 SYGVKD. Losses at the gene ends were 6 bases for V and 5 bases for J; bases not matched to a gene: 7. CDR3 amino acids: CAISGTSNGETQYF. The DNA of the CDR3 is TGTGCCATCAGCGGGACTAGCAATGGCGAGACCCAGTACTTC.

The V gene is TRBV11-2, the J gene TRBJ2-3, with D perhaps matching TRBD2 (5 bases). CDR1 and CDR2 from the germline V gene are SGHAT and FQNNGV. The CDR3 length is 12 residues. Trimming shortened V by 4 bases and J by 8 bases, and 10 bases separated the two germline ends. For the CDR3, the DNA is TGTGCCAGCAGCTACTTCGAGGGTACGCAGTATTTT. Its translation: CASSYFEGTQYF.